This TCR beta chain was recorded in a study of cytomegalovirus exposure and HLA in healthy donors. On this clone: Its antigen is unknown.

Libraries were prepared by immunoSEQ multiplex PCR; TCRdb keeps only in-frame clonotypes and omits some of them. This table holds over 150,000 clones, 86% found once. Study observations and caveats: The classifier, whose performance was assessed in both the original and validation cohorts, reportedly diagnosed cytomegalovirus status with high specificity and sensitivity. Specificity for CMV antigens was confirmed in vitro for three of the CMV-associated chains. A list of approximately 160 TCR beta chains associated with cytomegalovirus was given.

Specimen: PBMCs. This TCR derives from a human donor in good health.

DNA of the CDR3: TGTGCCAGCAGCCCCTCTACTAGCGGGAGCTCTGAGCAGTACTTC. Translation gives CASSPSTSGSSEQYF. The chain combines TRBV5-4 with TRBJ2-7; 11 positions match TRBD2. With 4 bases clipped from V and 7 bases from J, the junction kept 10 bases outside the gene matches. Germline CDR1 is SGHNT and CDR2 is YYREEE (reference sequence). The CDR3 length is 15 residues.